Sequencing of this T cell receptor beta chain was carried out in a study of shared clonotypes between healthy human individuals. Findings and caveats of the study: Even with large depth, rarefaction showed that sorted-subset sequencing was incomplete. Only blood underwent sampling, and tissue repertoires likely differ.

Turning to this clone: As yet, its antigen is unknown.

The CDR3 spans 16 residues. With 3 bases clipped from V and 0 bases from J, the junction kept 9 bases outside the gene matches. Germline V gene data show CDR1 as SGHRS and CDR2 as YFSETQ. TCRdb's copy holds only in-frame clones and misses some; the assay was immunoSEQ multiplex PCR. The table has hundreds of thousands of clones, roughly 95% seen once; the top ten hold approximately 0.06%. Participating donors were healthy, HIV-negative adults free of recent acute infections or vaccinations. Memory CD4+ cells were the fraction left after CD45RA+ naive selection. The TCR sequence derives from a woman between 25 and 40 years old in good health. Sequenced: naive CD4+ T cells sorted from blood. Subset given: CD45RA+ positively selected. V gene TRBV5-1 combines with J gene TRBJ2-7, with 7 bases matching TRBD2. The chain's CDR3 is CASSSREAGSSYEQYF. CDR3 DNA sequence: TGCGCCAGCAGCTCCCGAGAAGCGGGGAGCTCCTACGAGCAGTACTTC.